This TCR beta chain was sequenced for a study of blood T cell repertoires in COVID-19 (dated by TCRdb to about 2020). Regarding the complete study: Samples covering the acute and convalescent phases of COVID-19 were provided by collaborators in the United States, Italy and Spain. Samples came from the ongoing ImmuneRACE study (first 160 participants) plus 1,254 subjects from 6 global collaborators. The material from the prospective study consisted of cDNA or gDNA derived from T cells, B-cell-depleted T cells, or PBMCs. Where HLA class I and class II types were available, the types were taken from metadata supplied by the sample provider, not from assay-based typing. The repertoires were released in a freely available public database meant as a resource for research on the immune response to SARS-CoV-2. Deeply sampled blood TCRbeta repertoires from subjects exposed to, actively infected with, or recovered from COVID-19 were included in the dataset. Sample metadata almost always included a de-identified subject ID, COVID-19 status, age in years and sex.

As regards this clone: The clone's antigen remains unknown. Per-base quality was not reported, and no clone a single base away is much larger than it.

Enrolling through a virtual design, the prospective study's participants ranged in age from roughly 18 to 89 years and lived across 24 United States geographic areas. In the prospective study, participants were assigned to cohorts based on the clinical history participants reported in a screening survey and a study questionnaire. ImmuneRACE Cohort 3 recovered participants were defined by two consecutive negative NP/OP PCR tests, healthcare professional clearance, or symptom resolution. In the prospective study, mobile phlebotomists collected whole blood, serum and a nasopharyngeal or oropharyngeal swab from each participant. Additional blood draws and questionnaires over an approximately two-month period could optionally be provided by prospective study participants. Before DNA extraction, blood samples from the prospective study were shipped at room temperature or frozen. CDR1 is given as MDHEN and CDR2 as SYDVKM, both from the germline V gene. V trim: 5 bases; J trim: 4 bases; unmatched bases: 8. The CDR3 runs 15 amino acids, cysteine and phenylalanine included. The sequence is cut down to CDR3 DNA, 45 bases in frame from base 1.

TCRbeta CDR3 regions were amplified from genomic DNA by means of the immunoSEQ Assay, a bias-controlled multiplex PCR. The original methods were these. Within the assay, amplification of reference gene primers was used to estimate how many nucleated cells each sample contained. To quantify the absolute abundance of each unique TCRbeta CDR3 rearrangement, sequence reads were collapsed and filtered. For each sample, productive Simpson clonality was calculated as the square root of Simpson's diversity index over productive rearrangements. Held by TCRdb, this immuneACCESS table contains in-frame sequences only and omits some clones. Under half of the omission traces to an unresolved V gene where checked; the cause of the rest is unknown. The V and J calls and the clone size are those of that table, but D and trimming were determined from the DNA. A total of about 350,000 clones appear in this sample, roughly 90% of them only once. The ten top clones hold roughly 1% of the sample.

What the authors observed across the whole study: The amount of clinical and demographic metadata varied by source and participant and was provided uncurated.

The TCR originated in a woman aged 30 to 39 who had recovered from COVID-19. Sequencing was carried out using PBMCs or T cells enriched from blood (not recorded which). This chain joins TRBV28 to TRBJ2-1, with 7 middle bases fitting TRBD2. The sequenced DNA: TGTGCCAGCAGTCGAGACTGGGGGGGATACAATGAGCAGTTCTTC. This yields the protein CASSRDWGGYNEQFF.